This T cell receptor beta chain was sequenced for a study of regulatory T cells in long-lasting Graves disease (dated by TCRdb to about 2021). About the full investigation: Patients with newly diagnosed Graves' disease had been on antithyroid drugs for under 3 months. Peripheral blood TCR sequencing and RNA sequencing compared persistent Graves' disease patients with newly diagnosed Graves' disease patients. The study took place in China and was registered as a clinical trial. A total of around 35 samples were covered by TCR sequencing, comprising approximately 13 persistent and about 20 newly diagnosed Graves' disease patients. General findings and caveats noted by the study authors: More public clonotypes were shared among persistent patients (more than 2,500) than among newly diagnosed patients (966). Lower TCR Shannon entropy and fewer highly expanded clones were observed in persistent Graves' disease patients than in newly diagnosed patients, which suggested clonal expansion. As a limitation, the authors acknowledged that the small sample size may reduce accuracy. Sequencing and analysis were limited to the TCR beta chain. Because the primary lesion, thyroid tissue, could not be accessed, the study looked at peripheral blood alone. Preferential use of TRBV28, TRBJ1-2 and TRBJ2-5 was observed in persistent disease, whereas TRBV20-1 and TRBJ2-1 were favored in newly diagnosed disease.

Points on this clonotype: It has no known antigen specificity. No quality values exist for individual bases; no much larger clone is one base distant.

Receptors were amplified or captured by multiplex PCR. The sequencing machine was an Illumina HiSeq 4000. To build TCR beta libraries, CDR3 regions were amplified by Arm-PCR using iRepertoire HTBI primers. PCR products were gel purified before sequencing. The authors processed their data as follows. Gene usage analysis of CDR3 amino acid clonotypes relied on the approximately 60 TRBV and over 13 TRBJ segments identified across samples. Filtered high-quality paired reads were merged into contigs using COPE and FqMerger. Contigs were aligned with BLAST to IMGT TRBV, TRBD and TRBJ reference genes, and CDR3 was defined per IMGT. Highly expanded clones were defined as clonotypes with a frequency above 0.1%. Repertoire diversity was measured by Shannon entropy, and V-J evenness by the Gini coefficient. Public clonotypes were defined as clonotypes shared by more than one individual. TCRdb redid the processing of the public reads, applying fastp at Q25 and MiXCR, and retained in-frame beta chains. Identical CDR3 proteins give one entry, which carries the most common genes and DNA. TCRdb's processing, not the authors' own work, is the source of the V and J calls. This sample lists around 320,000 distinct CDR3 sequences; roughly a sixth were detected once. The ten largest clones take up less than 35% of the sample.

The CDR3 numbers 15 residues from cysteine through phenylalanine. Of all the DNA, just the CDR3 is kept, 45 bases in frame from base 1. After removal of 3 bases from V and 7 bases from J, the junction retains 8 bases not matched to a gene. Taken from the germline V gene, the CDR1 and CDR2 loops are MDHEN and SYDVKM. This specimen's time point label, per the study, means: newly diagnosed GD, antithyroid drugs for less than 3 months. For both TCR sequencing and RNA sequencing, RNA was extracted from PBMCs using TRIzol. The diagnosis of Graves' disease followed American Thyroid Association guidelines. Patients were recruited from an endocrinology department in Xi'an, China. Each patient gave approximately 9 milliliters of peripheral blood, collected in an EDTA anticoagulant tube. Ficoll Paque Plus density gradient separation was used to isolate PBMCs, and no further T cell sorting was done. An Agilent 2100 Bioanalyzer and agarose gel were used to check RNA quality, while a NanoDrop 2000 measured RNA concentration.

These data also formed part of another study, on T cells in Graves' hyperthyroidism and ophthalmopathy. That second report states: Stable Graves' hyperthyroidism was defined as the absence of progression to ophthalmopathy over 18 months of follow-up. Hyperthyroidism patients were newly diagnosed, with disease duration under 2 months, and aged 18 to 65 years. Any patient with an uncontrolled infection, another autoimmune disease, pregnancy or lactation was excluded. Clinical symptoms, serum thyroxine and TRAb, thyroid ultrasound, and orbital computed tomography formed the basis for the diagnoses. The TCR CDR3 was subjected to a first round of RT-PCR using the HTBI primer set and the Qiagen OneStep RT-PCR kit. Most expanded thyroid clonotypes (frequency above 0.001) were also detected in blood, suggesting blood repertoires may reflect thyroid immune responses. Ophthalmopathy was separated from stable hyperthyroidism by a 13 V-J signature model, with 85% to 90% sensitivity and roughly 84% specificity obtained in cross-validation and 80%/75% obtained in testing. In validation, progression to ophthalmopathy was predicted by the model with 70.59% sensitivity and under 85% specificity, a median of 6.5 months before onset. To identify TCR V-J signatures that set the groups apart, the researchers used a discovery cohort of 100 patients, made up of roughly 45 with Graves' ophthalmopathy and some 60 with stable Graves' hyperthyroidism. An independent validation cohort of under 20 hyperthyroidism patients and about 16 patients who later progressed to ophthalmopathy tested prospective prediction of ophthalmopathy. The roughly 99 discovery patients were divided at random into training and test sets in a 7:3 ratio. Thyroid tissue and blood T-cell repertoires from over 5 Graves' hyperthyroidism patients were also compared in the study. After sampling, hyperthyroidism patients received methimazole starting at 30 mg daily, and ophthalmopathy patients received high-dose intravenous methylprednisolone. Libraries were constructed in a second round of multiplex PCR, after which size selection and purification were carried out. Sequencing of the libraries was done on an Illumina HiSeq2000 using paired-end 100 bp reads. Raw data were processed with SOAPnuke, discarding reads with adapters, uncalled bases, mean Phred below 15, or no exact constant-primer or identifier match. COPE v1.2.5 was used to merge high-quality paired reads, and clonotypes were defined as unique nucleotide sequences. Clonotypes were aligned to IMGT TRBV, TRBD and TRBJ reference segments using MiTCR v1.1. The analysis was restricted to V-J combinations with a frequency above 0.0001, which together covered approximately 99% of the repertoires. The TCS score was defined as the ratio of F50 (clonal expansion) to E x V (chaos), calculated using BLOSUM62-based TCRdist between CDR3 peptides within each V-J. Welch's t-statistics and random forest reduced 500 to 550 V-J features to roughly 13, which were used in a naive Bayes classifier (R e1071). No statistical method was used to fix the sample size in advance, and group allocation was not hidden from the investigators. According to the paper, TCR Vbeta CDR3 sequencing was carried out on approximately 140 peripheral blood samples, which came from over 40 ophthalmopathy, 75 or so hyperthyroidism and some 17 progressor patients.

This clonotype originated in a man between 40 and 49 years old with Graves disease. Donor details come from another sample of the same person, matched by shared clones. The sequencing here drew on peripheral blood mononuclear cells (PBMCs), taken at new diagnosis, from a patient treated with antithyroid drugs. The rearrangement combines TRBV28 with TRBJ1-5, with 8 central nucleotides matching TRBD1. The CDR3 reads as follows: CASSFHDRDRQPQHF. The nucleotide sequence reads as follows: TGTGCCAGCAGTTTCCACGACAGGGACAGGCAGCCCCAGCATTTT. The reference TRBV28 and TRBJ1-5 proteins fill in what lies around the CDR3, so the full variable domain reads DVKVTQSSRYLVKRTGEKVFLECVQDMDHENMFWYRQDPGLGLRLIYFSYDVKMKEKGDIPEGYSVSREKKERFSLILESASTNQTSMYLCASSFHDRDRQPQHFGDGTRLSIL.